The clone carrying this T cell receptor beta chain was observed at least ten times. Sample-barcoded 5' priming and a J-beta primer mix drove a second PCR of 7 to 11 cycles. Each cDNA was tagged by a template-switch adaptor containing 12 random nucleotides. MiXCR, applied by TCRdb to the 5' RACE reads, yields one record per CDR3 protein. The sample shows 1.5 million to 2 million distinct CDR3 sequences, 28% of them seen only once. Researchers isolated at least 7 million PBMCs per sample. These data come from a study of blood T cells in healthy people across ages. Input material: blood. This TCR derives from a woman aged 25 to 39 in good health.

CDR3 sequence: CASSHGGGIQYF. The CDR3 nucleotides are TGCGCCAGCAGCCATGGGGGGGGCATTCAGTACTTC. The V call is TRBV4-1, the J call TRBJ2-4; TRBD2 aligns across 7 bases. With V trimmed by 3 bases and J by 9 bases, 2 bases remained unmatched. The V gene's germline CDR1 is MGHRA and CDR2 YSYEKL. The CDR3 covers 12 residues.